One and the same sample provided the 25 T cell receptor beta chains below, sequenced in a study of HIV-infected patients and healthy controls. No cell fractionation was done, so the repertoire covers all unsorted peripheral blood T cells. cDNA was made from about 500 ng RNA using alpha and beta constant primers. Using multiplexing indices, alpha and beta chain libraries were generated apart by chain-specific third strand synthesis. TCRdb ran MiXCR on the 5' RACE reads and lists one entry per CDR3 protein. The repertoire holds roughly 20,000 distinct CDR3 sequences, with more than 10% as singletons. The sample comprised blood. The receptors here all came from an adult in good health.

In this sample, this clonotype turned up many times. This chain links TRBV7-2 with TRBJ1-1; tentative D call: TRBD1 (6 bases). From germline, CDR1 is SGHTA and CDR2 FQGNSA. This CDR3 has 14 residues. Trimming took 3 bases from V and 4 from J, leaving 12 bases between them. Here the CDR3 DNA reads TGTGCCAGCAGCTTCCATCAAGGGGGCACTGAAGCTTTCTTT. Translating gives CASSFHQGGTEAFF.

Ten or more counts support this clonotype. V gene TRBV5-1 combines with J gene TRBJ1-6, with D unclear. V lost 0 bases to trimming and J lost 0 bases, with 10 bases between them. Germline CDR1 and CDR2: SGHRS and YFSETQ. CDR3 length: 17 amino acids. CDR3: CASSLEPQSSYNSPLHF. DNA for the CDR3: TGCGCCAGCAGCTTGGAGCCCCAGAGCTCCTATAATTCACCCCTCCACTTT.

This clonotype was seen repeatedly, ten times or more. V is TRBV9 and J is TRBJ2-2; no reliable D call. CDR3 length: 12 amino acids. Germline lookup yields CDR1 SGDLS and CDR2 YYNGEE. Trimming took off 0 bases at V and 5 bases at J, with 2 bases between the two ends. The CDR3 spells CASSVETGELFF. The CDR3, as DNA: TGTGCCAGCAGCGTAGAGACCGGGGAGCTGTTTTTT.

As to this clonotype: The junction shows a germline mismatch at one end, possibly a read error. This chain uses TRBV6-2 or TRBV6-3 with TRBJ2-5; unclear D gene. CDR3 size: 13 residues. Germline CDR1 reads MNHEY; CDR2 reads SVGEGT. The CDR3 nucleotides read TGCGCCAGCAGTTACTCGATGATACGGGCCCAGTACTTC. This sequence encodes CASSYSMIRAQYF.

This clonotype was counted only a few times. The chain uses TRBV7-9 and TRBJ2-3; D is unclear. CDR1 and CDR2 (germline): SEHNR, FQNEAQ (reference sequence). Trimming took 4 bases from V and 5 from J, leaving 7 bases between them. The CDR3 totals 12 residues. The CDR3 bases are TGTGCCAGCAGCTCCCGAAAAGATACGCAGTATTTT. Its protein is CASSSRKDTQYF.

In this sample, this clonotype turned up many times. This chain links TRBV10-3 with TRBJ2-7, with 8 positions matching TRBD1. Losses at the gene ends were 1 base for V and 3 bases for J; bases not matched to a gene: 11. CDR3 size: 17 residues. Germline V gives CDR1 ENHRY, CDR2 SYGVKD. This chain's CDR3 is CAISEYPPGQANYEQYF. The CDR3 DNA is TGTGCCATCAGTGAGTACCCGCCGGGACAGGCGAACTACGAGCAGTACTTC.

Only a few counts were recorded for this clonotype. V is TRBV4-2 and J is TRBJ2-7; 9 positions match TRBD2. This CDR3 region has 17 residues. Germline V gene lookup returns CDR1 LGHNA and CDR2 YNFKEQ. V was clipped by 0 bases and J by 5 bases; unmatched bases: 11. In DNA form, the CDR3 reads TGTGCCAGCAGCCAAGATCTGGGCGCGGGGGGGCTTAACGAGCAGTACTTC. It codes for CASSQDLGAGGLNEQYF.

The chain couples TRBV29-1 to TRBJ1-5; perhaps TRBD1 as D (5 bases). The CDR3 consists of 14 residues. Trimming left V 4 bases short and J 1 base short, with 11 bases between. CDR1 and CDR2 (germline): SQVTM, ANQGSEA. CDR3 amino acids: CSVGGGGSNQPQHF. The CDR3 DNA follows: TGCAGCGTTGGGGGGGGGGGAAGCAATCAGCCCCAGCATTTT.

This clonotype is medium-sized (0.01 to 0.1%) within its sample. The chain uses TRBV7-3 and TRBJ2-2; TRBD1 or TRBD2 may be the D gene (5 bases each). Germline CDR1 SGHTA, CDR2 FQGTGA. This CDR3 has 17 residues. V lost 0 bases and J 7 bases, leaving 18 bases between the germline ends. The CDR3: CASSLTPGAAGGGELFF. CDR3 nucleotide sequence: TGTGCCAGCAGCTTAACCCCCGGGGCTGCGGGCGGCGGGGAGCTGTTTTTT. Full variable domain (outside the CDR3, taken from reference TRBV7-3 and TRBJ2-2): GAGVSQTPSNKVTEKGKYVELRCDPISGHTALYWYRQSLGQGPEFLIYFQGTGAADDSGLPNDRFFAVRPEGSVSTLKIQRTERGDSAVYLCASSLTPGAAGGGELFFGEGSRLTVL.

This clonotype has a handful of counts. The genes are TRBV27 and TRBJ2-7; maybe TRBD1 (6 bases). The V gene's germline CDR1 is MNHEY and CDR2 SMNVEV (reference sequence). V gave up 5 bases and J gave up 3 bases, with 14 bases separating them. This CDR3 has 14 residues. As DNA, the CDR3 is TGTGCCAGCAGTAGCGTAAGGACAGACTACGAGCAGTACTTC. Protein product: CASSSVRTDYEQYF.

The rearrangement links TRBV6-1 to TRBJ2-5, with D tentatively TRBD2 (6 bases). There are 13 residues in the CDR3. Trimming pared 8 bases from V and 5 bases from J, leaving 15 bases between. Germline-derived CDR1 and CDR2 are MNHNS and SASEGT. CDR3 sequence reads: CASRPGTPETQYF. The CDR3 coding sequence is TGTGCCAGCCGCCCGGGGACTCCGGAGACCCAGTACTTC.

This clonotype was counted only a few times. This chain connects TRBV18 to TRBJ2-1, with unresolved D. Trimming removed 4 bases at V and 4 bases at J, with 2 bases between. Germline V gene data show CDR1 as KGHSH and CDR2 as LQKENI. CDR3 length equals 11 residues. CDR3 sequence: CASSLYNEQFF. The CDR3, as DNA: TGTGCCAGCTCACTTTACAATGAGCAGTTCTTC.

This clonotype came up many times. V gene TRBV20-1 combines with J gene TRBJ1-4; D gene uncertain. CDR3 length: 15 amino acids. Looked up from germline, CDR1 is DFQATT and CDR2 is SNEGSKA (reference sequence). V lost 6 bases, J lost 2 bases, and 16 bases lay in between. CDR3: CSAKGSWSTNEKLFF. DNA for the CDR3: TGCAGTGCCAAAGGGAGTTGGTCTACTAATGAAAAACTGTTTTTT.

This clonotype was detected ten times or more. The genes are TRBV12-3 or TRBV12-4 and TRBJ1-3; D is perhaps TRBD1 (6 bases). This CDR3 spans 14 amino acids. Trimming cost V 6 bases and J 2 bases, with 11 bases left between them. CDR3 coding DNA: TGTGCCAGCAGCTCCACAGGGACTGGAAACACCATATATTTT. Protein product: CASSSTGTGNTIYF.

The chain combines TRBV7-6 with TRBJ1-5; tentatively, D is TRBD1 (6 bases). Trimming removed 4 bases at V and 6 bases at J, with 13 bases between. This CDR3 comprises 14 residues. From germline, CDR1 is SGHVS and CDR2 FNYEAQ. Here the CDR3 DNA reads TGTGCCAGCAGCTCCTCGCAGGGGATTCAGCCCCAGCATTTT. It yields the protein CASSSSQGIQPQHF.

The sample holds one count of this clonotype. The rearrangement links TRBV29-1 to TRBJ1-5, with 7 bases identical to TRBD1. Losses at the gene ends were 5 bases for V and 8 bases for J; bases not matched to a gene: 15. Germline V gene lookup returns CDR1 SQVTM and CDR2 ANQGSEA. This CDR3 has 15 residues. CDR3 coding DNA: TGCAGCGTTTTAATACAGGGGATCCTATATGAGCCCCAGCATTTT. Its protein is CSVLIQGILYEPQHF.

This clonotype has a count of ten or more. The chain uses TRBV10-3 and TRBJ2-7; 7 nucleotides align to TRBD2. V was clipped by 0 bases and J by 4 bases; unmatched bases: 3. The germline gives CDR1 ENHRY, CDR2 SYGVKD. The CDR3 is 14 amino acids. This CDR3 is CAISESGEGYEQYF. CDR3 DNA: TGTGCCATCAGTGAGTCCGGGGAGGGATACGAGCAGTACTTC.

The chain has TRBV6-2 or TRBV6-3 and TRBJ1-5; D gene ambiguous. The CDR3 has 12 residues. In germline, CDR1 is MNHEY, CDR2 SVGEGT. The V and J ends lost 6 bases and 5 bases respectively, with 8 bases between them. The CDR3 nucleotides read TGTGCCAGCAGCCTTAGGGATCAGCCCCAGCATTTT. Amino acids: CASSLRDQPQHF.

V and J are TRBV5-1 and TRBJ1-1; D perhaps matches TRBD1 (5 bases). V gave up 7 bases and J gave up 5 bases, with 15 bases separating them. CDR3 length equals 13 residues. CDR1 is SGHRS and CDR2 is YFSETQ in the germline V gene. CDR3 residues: CASRAPGRTEAFF. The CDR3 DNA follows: TGCGCCAGCCGTGCCCCAGGGAGGACTGAAGCTTTCTTT.

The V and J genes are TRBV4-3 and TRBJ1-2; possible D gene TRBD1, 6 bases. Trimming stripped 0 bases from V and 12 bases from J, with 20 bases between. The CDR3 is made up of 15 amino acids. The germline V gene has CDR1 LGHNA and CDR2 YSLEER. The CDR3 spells CASSQDWGGRYANTF. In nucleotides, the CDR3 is TGCGCCAGCAGCCAAGATTGGGGGGGCCGGTACGCTAACACCTTC.

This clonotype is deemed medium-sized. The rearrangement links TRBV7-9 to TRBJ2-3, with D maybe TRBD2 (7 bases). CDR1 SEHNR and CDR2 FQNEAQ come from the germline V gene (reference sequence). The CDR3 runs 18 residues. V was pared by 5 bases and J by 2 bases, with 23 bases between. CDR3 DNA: TGTGCCAGCAGCCCTAGGGGGGGGCGTGCGGGGCTCACAGATACGCAGTATTTT. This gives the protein CASSPRGGRAGLTDTQYF.

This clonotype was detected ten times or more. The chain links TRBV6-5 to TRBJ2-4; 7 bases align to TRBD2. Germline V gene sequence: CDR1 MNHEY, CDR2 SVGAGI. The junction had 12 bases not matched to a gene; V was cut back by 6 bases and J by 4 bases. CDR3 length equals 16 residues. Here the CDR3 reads CASRGRTTSEKNIQYF. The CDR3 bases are TGTGCCAGCAGGGGGAGGACAACTAGCGAGAAAAACATTCAGTACTTC.

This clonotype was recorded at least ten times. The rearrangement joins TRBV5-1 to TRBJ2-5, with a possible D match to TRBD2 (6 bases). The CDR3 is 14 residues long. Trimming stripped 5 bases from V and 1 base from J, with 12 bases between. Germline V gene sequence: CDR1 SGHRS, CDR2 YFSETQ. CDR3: CASSRTSSQETQYF. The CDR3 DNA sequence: TGCGCCAGCAGTCGAACTAGCTCCCAAGAGACCCAGTACTTC.

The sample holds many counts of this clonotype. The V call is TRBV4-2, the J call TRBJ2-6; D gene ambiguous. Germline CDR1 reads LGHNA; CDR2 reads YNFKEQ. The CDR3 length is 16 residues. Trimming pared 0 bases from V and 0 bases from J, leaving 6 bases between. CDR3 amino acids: CASSQDISSGANVLTF. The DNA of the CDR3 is TGTGCCAGCAGCCAAGATATCAGCTCTGGGGCCAACGTCCTGACTTTC.

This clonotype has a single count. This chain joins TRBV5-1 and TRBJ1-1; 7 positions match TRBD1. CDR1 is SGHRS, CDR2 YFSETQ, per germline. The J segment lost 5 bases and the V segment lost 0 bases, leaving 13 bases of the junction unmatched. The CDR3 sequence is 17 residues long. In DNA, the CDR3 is TGCGCCAGCAGCTTGGCTTTAGGGGGCCGTTCGGGAACTGAAGCTTTCTTT. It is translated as CASSLALGGRSGTEAFF.